The 18 T cell receptor beta chains listed next were all sequenced from one sample in a study of CD8 T cells in Susac syndrome. When the RNA was reverse transcribed, random hexamers were used with an input of 0.5 to 1 ug. TCRdb recomputed calls from the immunoSEQ multiplex PCR reads with MiXCR, one row per CDR3 protein. The repertoire includes almost 450,000 distinct CDR3 sequences, around 83% of them detected once, and about 0.12% sits in the top ten. The sequenced sample consisted of CD8+ T cells from PBMCs. The receptors here all came from a human donor with multiple sclerosis.

This sequence joins TRBV6-2 or TRBV6-3 and TRBJ2-5; perhaps TRBD1 as D (5 bases). The CDR3 length is 15 residues. Trimming took off 11 bases at V and 5 bases at J, with 24 bases between the two ends. Germline CDR1 reads MNHEY; CDR2 reads SVGEGT. CDR3 sequence: CASKARTTAAETQYF. In DNA form, the CDR3 reads TGTGCCTCCAAGGCGAGGACAACAGCCGCCGAGACCCAGTACTTC.

This chain links TRBV13 with TRBJ2-7; D is perhaps TRBD2 (6 bases). This CDR3 is 13 amino acids long. The V gene's germline CDR1 is PRHDT and CDR2 FYEKMQ (reference sequence). Between the trimmed V and J ends, which lost 5 bases and 3 bases, there was a span of 11 bases. The CDR3 DNA reads TGTGCCAGCAGCGATGCGGGACGCTACGAGCAGTACTTC. Translating gives CASSDAGRYEQYF.

V is TRBV29-1 and J is TRBJ2-3; 9 nucleotides align to TRBD1. Germline CDR1 reads SQVTM; CDR2 reads ANQGSEA. There are 17 residues in the CDR3. The junction had 16 bases not matched to a gene; V was cut back by 7 bases and J by 2 bases. The CDR3 DNA reads as TGCAGCGCAGAGTCGGGATACAGGGGGCGCAACACAGATACGCAGTATTTT. Translating gives CSAESGYRGRNTDTQYF.

V gene TRBV5-6 combines with J gene TRBJ2-3; D is uncertain. V lost 0 bases and J lost 3, with 11 bases in between. This CDR3 has 15 residues. Germline lookup yields CDR1 SGHDT and CDR2 YYEEEE. CDR3 region: CASSLAGVNTDTQYF. As DNA, the CDR3 is TGTGCCAGCAGCTTGGCCGGCGTAAATACAGATACGCAGTATTTT. The whole variable domain, remainder taken from reference TRBV5-6 and TRBJ2-3, is DAGVTQSPTHLIKTRGQQVTLRCSPKSGHDTVSWYQQALGQGPQFIFQYYEEEERQRGNFPDRFSGHQFPNYSSELNVNALLLGDSALYLCASSLAGVNTDTQYFGPGTRLTVL.

This chain links TRBV19 with TRBJ2-1; D perhaps matches TRBD2 (6 bases). This CDR3 comprises 17 residues. Trimming removed 2 bases at V and 2 bases at J, with 16 bases between. Germline CDR1 is LNHDA and CDR2 is SQIVND (reference sequence). In DNA form, the CDR3 reads TGTGCCAGTAGTATAAGTAGCGGCCCAGCCCCCTACAATGAGCAGTTCTTC. Residues: CASSISSGPAPYNEQFF.

The chain uses TRBV27 and TRBJ1-2; the D is unclear. Germline CDR1 is MNHEY and CDR2 is SMNVEV (reference sequence). The CDR3 spans 13 residues. The germline V and J ends were trimmed by 6 bases and 0 bases, with 8 bases remaining between them. CDR3 in amino acids: CASRTAANYGYTF. The CDR3 DNA reads as TGTGCCAGCAGAACCGCGGCTAACTATGGCTACACCTTC.

V gene TRBV27 combines with J gene TRBJ2-7, with 10 bases fitting TRBD1. V was clipped by 4 bases and J by 3 bases; unmatched bases: 6. The germline gives CDR1 MNHEY, CDR2 SMNVEV (reference sequence). The length of the CDR3 is 15 residues. The CDR3 protein is CASSSSGTGDYEQYF. The CDR3 DNA reads as TGTGCCAGCAGTTCCTCCGGGACAGGGGACTACGAGCAGTACTTC.

This clonotype has more than one count but fewer than ten. The V and J genes are TRBV30 and TRBJ2-7; D may be TRBD2 (5 bases). The CDR3 is 15 residues long. Trimming removed 0 bases from V and 9 bases from J, with 21 bases in between. Germline-derived CDR1 and CDR2 are GTSNPN and SVGIG (reference sequence). The CDR3 region has the DNA TGTGCCTGGAGTGTATTAGAGGGAACCCCCTGGGGGCAGTACTTC. Translation: CAWSVLEGTPWGQYF.

The chain has TRBV4-1 and TRBJ2-1, with 9 bases that match TRBD2. After removal of 3 bases from V and 7 bases from J, the junction contained 1 base not matched to a gene. The V gene's germline CDR1 is MGHRA and CDR2 YSYEKL. The CDR3 has 13 amino acids. CDR3 sequence: CASSQAGGNEQFF. DNA for the CDR3: TGCGCCAGCAGCCAGGCGGGGGGGAATGAGCAGTTCTTC.

The CDR3 protein is CASSRLHRQGAYNEQFF. In nucleotides, the CDR3 is TGTGCCAGCAGTAGACTCCACCGGCAGGGGGCGTACAATGAGCAGTTCTTC. This chain uses TRBV27 with TRBJ2-1; 8 nucleotides align to TRBD1. CDR1 is MNHEY and CDR2 is SMNVEV in the germline V gene (reference sequence). With V trimmed by 5 bases and J by 4 bases, 13 bases remained unmatched. CDR3 length: 17 residues.

A few counts support this clonotype. The chain combines TRBV19 with TRBJ1-1; D not resolved. CDR1 and CDR2 (germline): LNHDA, SQIVND (reference sequence). This CDR3 has 12 residues. With 4 bases removed from V and 4 bases from J, the gap between germline ends came to 7 bases. The DNA of the CDR3 is TGTGCCAGTAGTAGGGGTATCACTGAAGCTTTCTTT. It codes for CASSRGITEAFF.

The chain recombines TRBV9 with TRBJ2-2, with D tentatively TRBD2 (6 bases). CDR3 length: 12 residues. The V gene's germline CDR1 is SGDLS and CDR2 YYNGEE. V was clipped by 3 bases and J by 7 bases, with 7 bases between them. The CDR3 bases are TGTGCCAGCAGCGAGGGAGGCGGGGAGCTGTTTTTT. Its translation is CASSEGGGELFF. Filled out from reference TRBV9 and TRBJ2-2, the complete variable domain reads DSGVTQTPKHLITATGQRVTLRCSPRSGDLSVYWYQQSLDQGLQFLIQYYNGEERAKGNILERFSAQQFPDLHSELNLSSLELGDSALYFCASSEGGGELFFGEGSRLTVL.

On this clonotype itself: Sequence at one end of the junction differs from germline and may be a read error. This chain joins TRBV5-1 and TRBJ2-7; D is unresolved. This CDR3 contains 11 residues. Germline V gene sequence: CDR1 SGHRS, CDR2 YFSETQ. As DNA, the CDR3 is TGCGCCAGCAGCTTGCGGCGCGAGCAGTGCTTC. This codes for CASSLRREQCF.

J is TRBJ1-1 and V is TRBV4-1; perhaps TRBD1 as D (5 bases). CDR3 length equals 15 residues. Germline-derived CDR1 and CDR2 are MGHRA and YSYEKL. Between the trimmed V and J ends, which lost 4 bases and 6 bases, there was a span of 18 bases. CDR3 residues: CASSPHQGGLAEAFF. The CDR3 DNA sequence: TGCGCCAGCAGCCCCCACCAGGGAGGTTTGGCTGAAGCTTTCTTT.

This clonotype was observed a single time. The V call is TRBV24-1, the J call TRBJ2-3, with 10 nucleotides matching TRBD2. This CDR3 has 15 residues. V shed 3 bases and J 3 bases; nucleotides not matched to a gene: 2. Germline loops: CDR1 KGHDR, CDR2 SFDVKD. The CDR3 protein is CATSDRTSGTDTQYF. The CDR3 DNA follows: TGTGCCACCAGTGATAGGACTAGCGGAACAGATACGCAGTATTTT.

The CDR3 here is CASSSHRGVEETQYF. The CDR3 nucleotides read TGTGCCAGCAGCTCACACAGGGGGGTTGAAGAGACCCAGTACTTC. This rearrangement joins TRBV11-2 to TRBJ2-5; 8 nucleotides align to TRBD1. In germline, CDR1 is SGHAT, CDR2 FQNNGV. The CDR3 length is 15 residues. With V trimmed by 4 bases and J by 3 bases, 7 bases remained unmatched.

The chain links TRBV3-1 to TRBJ2-7, with a weak D call TRBD2 (6 bases). Germline lookup yields CDR1 LGHDT and CDR2 YNNKEL (reference sequence). The CDR3 has 16 residues. Trimming stripped 0 bases from V and 1 base from J, with 13 bases between. CDR3 bases: TGTGCCAGCAGCCAAGATAGAGAGCGGGTTTCCTACGAGCAGTACTTC. This gives the protein CASSQDRERVSYEQYF.

The chain combines TRBV20-1 with TRBJ2-7; the D gene could be TRBD1 or TRBD2 (5 bases each). This CDR3 comprises 14 residues. Trimming pared 0 bases from V and 3 bases from J, leaving 12 bases between. Germline values: CDR1 DFQATT, CDR2 SNEGSKA (reference sequence). CDR3 residues: CSARDMRGFYEQYF. CDR3 DNA sequence: TGCAGTGCTAGAGATATGAGGGGTTTCTACGAGCAGTACTTC.